Sequencing of this T cell receptor (beta chain) was carried out in a study of T cell clonotyping in hematopoietic cell transplantation. Study results and limitations: Broader posttransplant TCR repertoire diversity was predicted by graft donor and pretransplant recipient Inverse Simpson Index values. Few recipient clonotypes overlapped donors; over 95% were de novo at given depth.

Worth noting for this clone: The antigen is not known.

Profiling relied on immunoSEQ multiplex PCR, and the TCRdb table lists in-frame clones only, not all of them. Of 60,000 to 75,000 clones listed, approximately 94% were seen once; the top ten hold around 1.6%. Germline assignment: CDR1 SNHLY and CDR2 FYNNEI. V was shortened by 7 bases and J by 7 bases, with 7 bases between the two germline ends. The CDR3 has 11 amino acids. The material sequenced was peripheral blood mononuclear cells. This rearrangement joins TRBV2 to TRBJ2-2; D not resolved. This clonotype was obtained from a man in his forties or fifties in good health. Some clones in this sample may be carry-over from other donors' samples. The CDR3 loop reads CASKGYGELFF. The DNA for the CDR3 is TGTGCCAGCAAAGGCTACGGGGAGCTGTTTTTT.